Ten or more counts support the clone carrying this T cell receptor beta chain. The target antigen is unknown. Mismatch with germline at one junction end may stem from a read error. Authors of the study amplified TCR beta CDR3 regions from RNA transcripts. The TCR CDR3 first-round RT-PCR relied on the HTBI primer set. TCRdb called the multiplex PCR reads again in MiXCR, with one record for every CDR3 protein. The table lists a few hundred thousand distinct CDR3 sequences, around 17% of them singletons. Graves' hyperthyroidism was deemed stable given no ophthalmopathy progression within 18 months. Aged 18 to 65, the patients had hyperthyroidism that was newly diagnosed and had lasted under 2 months. This CDR3 contains 14 residues. Germline V gene sequence: CDR1 SGHRS, CDR2 YFSETQ. This sample was included in a study of T cells in Graves' hyperthyroidism and ophthalmopathy. Broader study findings: Stable hyperthyroidism and ophthalmopathy were separated using 13 V-J signatures. Blood shared most expanded thyroid clonotypes above 0.001.

The sequencing input was blood. The chain has TRBV5-1 and TRBJ2-5, with D possibly TRBD2 on 6 matching bases. This clonotype was sampled from a man aged 40-49 years with Graves' hyperthyroidism. CDR3 region: CASSLAGGEETQYF. The CDR3 DNA follows: TGTGCCAGCAGCTTAGCCGGAGGGGAAGAGACCCAGTACTTC.